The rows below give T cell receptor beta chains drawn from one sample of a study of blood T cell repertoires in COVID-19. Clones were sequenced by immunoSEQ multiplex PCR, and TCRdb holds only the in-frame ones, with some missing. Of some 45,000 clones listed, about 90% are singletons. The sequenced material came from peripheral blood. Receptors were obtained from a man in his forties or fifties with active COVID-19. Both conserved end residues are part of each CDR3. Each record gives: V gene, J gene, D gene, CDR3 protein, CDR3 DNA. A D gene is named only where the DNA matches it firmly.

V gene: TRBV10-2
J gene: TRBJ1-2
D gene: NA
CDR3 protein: CASSPTGRFYGYTF
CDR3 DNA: TGCGCCAGCAGCCCAACGGGGAGATTCTATGGCTACACCTTC

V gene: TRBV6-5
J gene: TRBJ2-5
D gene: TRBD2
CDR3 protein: CASNLAGGTETQYF
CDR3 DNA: TGTGCCAGCAATCTAGCGGGAGGTACCGAGACCCAGTACTTC

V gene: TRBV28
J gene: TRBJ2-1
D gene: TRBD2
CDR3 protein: CASTPIVRETYNEQFF
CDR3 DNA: TGTGCCAGCACCCCCATTGTGCGGGAGACCTACAATGAGCAGTTCTTC

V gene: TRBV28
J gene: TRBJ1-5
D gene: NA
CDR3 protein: CASSYPRQNNQPQHF
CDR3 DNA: TGTGCCAGCAGTTACCCGAGACAGAACAATCAGCCCCAGCATTTT

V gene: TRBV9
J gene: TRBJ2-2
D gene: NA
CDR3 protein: CASSVGTGFGELFF
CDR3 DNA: TGTGCCAGCAGCGTAGGCACAGGGTTTGGGGAGCTGTTTTTT

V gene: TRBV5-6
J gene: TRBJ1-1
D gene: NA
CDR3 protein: CASSPQDSGTEAFF
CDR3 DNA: TGTGCCAGCAGCCCTCAGGACAGTGGAACTGAAGCTTTCTTT

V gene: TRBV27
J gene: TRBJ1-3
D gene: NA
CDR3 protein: CASSLNGDSGNTIYF
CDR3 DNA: TGTGCCAGCAGTTTAAACGGGGACTCTGGAAACACCATATATTTT

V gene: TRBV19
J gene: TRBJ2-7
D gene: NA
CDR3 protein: CASSNSYEQYF
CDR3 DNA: TGTGCCAGTAGTAACAGCTACGAGCAGTACTTC

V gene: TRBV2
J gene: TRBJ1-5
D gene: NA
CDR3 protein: CASRTWGDSNQPQHF
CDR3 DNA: TGTGCCAGCAGGACCTGGGGGGATAGCAATCAGCCCCAGCATTTT

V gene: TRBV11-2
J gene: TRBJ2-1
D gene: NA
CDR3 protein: CASSLYRANEQFF
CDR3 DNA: TGTGCCAGCAGCCTTTACAGGGCCAATGAGCAGTTCTTC

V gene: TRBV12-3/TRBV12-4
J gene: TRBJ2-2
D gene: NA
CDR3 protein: CASTLEIGELFF
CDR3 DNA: TGTGCCAGCACCTTGGAGATCGGGGAGCTGTTTTTT

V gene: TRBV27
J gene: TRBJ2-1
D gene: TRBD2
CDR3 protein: CASSLRDLRGVAYNEQFF
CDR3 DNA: TGTGCCAGCAGTCTAAGGGATTTGCGGGGGGTGGCCTACAATGAGCAGTTCTTC

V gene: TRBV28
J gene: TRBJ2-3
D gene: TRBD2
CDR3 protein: CASLTFLAGGHFSTDTQYF
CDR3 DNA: TGTGCCAGCCTAACCTTCCTCGCGGGAGGCCACTTTAGCACAGATACGCAGTATTTT

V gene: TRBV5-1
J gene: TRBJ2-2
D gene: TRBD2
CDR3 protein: CASSLTSGTTGELFF
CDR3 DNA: TGCGCCAGCAGCTTGACTAGCGGGACAACCGGGGAGCTGTTTTTT

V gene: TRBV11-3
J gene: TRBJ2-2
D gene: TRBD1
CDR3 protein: CASSSGRGRGELFF
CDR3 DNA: TGTGCCAGCAGCTCAGGCAGGGGGCGCGGGGAGCTGTTTTTT